Following are 31 T cell receptor beta chains from one sample sequenced in a study of OX40 agonist ivuxolimab in advanced cancers. Using immunoSEQ multiplex PCR, the repertoire was profiled, and TCRdb retains in-frame clones only, with some absent. This table holds approximately 65,000 clones, roughly 82% found once. Material: CD4+ or CD8+ T cells sorted from blood, obtained in a trial of the OX40 agonist ivuxolimab. Receptors were obtained from an adult with an advanced solid tumor such as melanoma, head and neck, liver or kidney cancer.

The CDR3 here is CASSSPWRETDTQYF. CDR3 coding DNA: TGTGCCAGCAGTTCACCCTGGCGGGAGACAGATACGCAGTATTTT. This chain uses TRBV28 with TRBJ2-3; 7 nucleotides align to TRBD2. V dropped 4 bases and J dropped 3; count of bases not matched to a gene: 7. The CDR3 runs 15 residues. Germline V gene lookup returns CDR1 MDHEN and CDR2 SYDVKM.

This clone appeared once. J is TRBJ1-1 and V is TRBV19, with 8 bases lining up with TRBD1. The CDR3 sequence is 18 residues long. V was clipped by 5 bases and J by 1 base; unmatched bases: 15. CDR1 LNHDA and CDR2 SQIVND come from the germline V gene (reference sequence). Here the CDR3 DNA reads TGTGCCAGTAGTGCTGACCCCCTCCGAGGACAGGGGAACACTGAAGCTTTCTTT. It yields the protein CASSADPLRGQGNTEAFF.

This CDR3 is CASRGPGTGVGYTF. CDR3 in DNA: TGTGCCAGCAGAGGTCCCGGGACAGGGGTCGGCTACACCTTC. This chain connects TRBV2 to TRBJ1-2; 10 positions agree with TRBD1. The germline V gene encodes CDR1 SNHLY and CDR2 FYNNEI. The CDR3 has 14 amino acids. J gave up 8 bases and V 6 bases, and 9 bases lay outside the gene matches.

The J gene is TRBJ1-1, the V gene TRBV5-6, with a possible D match to TRBD1 (5 bases). V gave up 0 bases and J gave up 0 bases, with 9 bases separating them. From germline, CDR1 is SGHDT and CDR2 YYEEEE. This CDR3 spans 15 amino acids. DNA for the CDR3: TGTGCCAGCAGCTTGGTGGGGGGAGTGAACACTGAAGCTTTCTTT. It encodes CASSLVGGVNTEAFF. Supplemented by reference TRBV5-6 and TRBJ1-1, the full variable domain reads DAGVTQSPTHLIKTRGQQVTLRCSPKSGHDTVSWYQQALGQGPQFIFQYYEEEERQRGNFPDRFSGHQFPNYSSELNVNALLLGDSALYLCASSLVGGVNTEAFFGQGTRLTVV.

This clone appeared a single time. In nucleotides, the CDR3 is TGTGCCTGGAGTGGGGACGGACCCTCTGGGGACTATGGCTACACCTTC. It specifies CAWSGDGPSGDYGYTF. V usage is TRBV30 and J usage is TRBJ1-2, with D perhaps TRBD1 (5 bases). The ends were cut back, 1 base at V and 3 bases at J, with 18 bases in the middle. Looked up from germline, CDR1 is GTSNPN and CDR2 is SVGIG (reference sequence). The CDR3 runs 16 residues.

This clone was detected only once. The V gene is TRBV2, the J gene TRBJ2-5, with TRBD1 as a possible D gene (5 bases). V was cut by 2 bases and J by 5 bases, with 15 bases left in between. The CDR3 covers 15 residues. Per the germline V gene, CDR1 is SNHLY and CDR2 is FYNNEI. The CDR3 DNA sequence: TGTGCCAGCAGTGAACCGAGGTCGTCAGGGGAGACCCAGTACTTC. Its translation: CASSEPRSSGETQYF.

V gene TRBV7-2 combines with J gene TRBJ2-3; 8 bases map to TRBD1. Germline trimming cut 4 bases from V and 4 bases from J; bases unmatched to any gene: 10. CDR3 length: 16 amino acids. The germline CDR1 and CDR2 sequences are SGHTA and FQGNSA. The CDR3 region is CASSSARGRGPDTQYF. For the CDR3, the DNA is TGTGCCAGCAGCTCCGCCAGGGGGCGCGGGCCAGATACGCAGTATTTT.

The chain has TRBV27 and TRBJ2-1; 11 positions agree with TRBD2. The CDR3 is 16 residues long. Germline V gives CDR1 MNHEY, CDR2 SMNVEV (reference sequence). V shed 5 bases and J 8 bases; nucleotides not matched to a gene: 11. This CDR3 reads CASSPLAGGISYEQFF. DNA of the CDR3: TGTGCCAGCAGTCCCTTAGCGGGAGGGATTTCTTATGAGCAGTTCTTC.

V is TRBV7-2 and J is TRBJ2-6, with a tentative D call TRBD2 (5 bases). This CDR3 comprises 17 residues. The V end lost 1 base, the J end lost 0 bases, and 10 bases lay between the germline ends. Looked up from germline, CDR1 is SGHTA and CDR2 is FQGNSA. The CDR3 reads CASSLVRGSSGANVLTF. Here the CDR3 DNA reads TGTGCCAGCAGCTTAGTACGGGGTAGCTCTGGGGCCAACGTCCTGACTTTC.

The chain recombines TRBV7-9 with TRBJ1-1; D not certain. Germline V gene sequence: CDR1 SEHNR, CDR2 FQNEAQ (reference sequence). The V end was cut by 2 bases, the J end by 8 bases, with 12 bases between. This CDR3 has 13 amino acids. Here the CDR3 DNA reads TGTGCCAGCAGCTTAACGCCCCAGACCGAAGCTTTCTTT. Its translation: CASSLTPQTEAFF.

The gene calls are TRBV2 and TRBJ2-3, with 10 bases matching TRBD2. The V gene end was trimmed by 2 bases and the J gene end by 2 bases; junction bases not matched to a gene: 1. CDR3 length: 15 residues. Germline CDR1 and CDR2: SNHLY and FYNNEI. CDR3 nucleotides: TGTGCCAGCAGTGAACTAGCGGGAGTCACAGATACGCAGTATTTT. The encoded protein is CASSELAGVTDTQYF.

The chain recombines TRBV7-9 with TRBJ1-1; D is unresolved. The length of the CDR3 is 13 residues. Deletions cut 5 bases from V and 2 bases from J, with 9 bases between. Germline V gene sequence: CDR1 SEHNR, CDR2 FQNEAQ (reference sequence). Written as DNA, the CDR3 is TGTGCCAGCAGCCTCCGGGAAAACACTGAAGCTTTCTTT. It codes for CASSLRENTEAFF.

This chain joins TRBV2 and TRBJ1-2, with a weak D call TRBD1 (5 bases). The germline V gene has CDR1 SNHLY and CDR2 FYNNEI. The CDR3 is made up of 13 amino acids. Trimming pared 7 bases from V and 8 bases from J, leaving 17 bases between. The CDR3 sequence: CASKGDGFEGYTF. CDR3 DNA sequence: TGTGCCAGCAAAGGGGACGGTTTCGAGGGCTACACCTTC.

Regarding this clone: One end of the junction fails to match germline, which may point to a read error. Other DNA sequences within the sample encode an identical CDR3. This chain connects TRBV19 to TRBJ2-2; 7 positions match TRBD2. Germline V gene lookup returns CDR1 LNHDA and CDR2 SQIVND (reference sequence). The CDR3 consists of 15 residues. In nucleotides, the CDR3 is TGTGCCAGTAGTCGAGCGGGATCGAACACCGGGGAACTGTTTTTT. Translating it yields CASSRAGSNTGELFF.

This rearrangement joins TRBV10-3 to TRBJ1-2; TRBD1 aligns across 9 bases. Unmatched junction bases numbered 3, after V lost 5 bases and J lost 8 bases. CDR3 length equals 12 residues. CDR1 is ENHRY, CDR2 SYGVKD, per germline. CDR3 amino acids: CAISTGGAGYTF. CDR3 in DNA: TGTGCCATCAGTACAGGGGGCGCGGGCTACACCTTC.

This clone occurred once. J is TRBJ2-6 and V is TRBV5-1; D is unclear. Per germline, CDR1 SGHRS and CDR2 YFSETQ. This CDR3 is built from 17 residues. The V end lost 0 bases, the J end lost 0 bases, and 10 bases lay between the germline ends. CDR3 sequence reads: CASSLGVQSSGANVLTF. For the CDR3, the DNA is TGCGCCAGCAGCTTGGGGGTCCAGAGCTCTGGGGCCAACGTCCTGACTTTC. Together with reference TRBV5-1 and TRBJ2-6, the CDR3 gives the full variable domain: KAGVTQTPRYLIKTRGQQVTLSCSPISGHRSVSWYQQTPGQGLQFLFEYFSETQRNKGNFPGRFSGRQFSNSRSEMNVSTLELGDSALYLCASSLGVQSSGANVLTFGAGSRLTVL.

V is TRBV19 and J is TRBJ2-2, with D perhaps matching TRBD1 (7 bases). The length of the CDR3 is 17 residues. V was pared by 4 bases and J by 3 bases, with 18 bases between. Per germline, CDR1 LNHDA and CDR2 SQIVND (reference sequence). CDR3 amino acids: CASSSHDRASDTGELFF. The CDR3 DNA reads TGTGCCAGTAGTAGCCACGACAGGGCTAGCGACACCGGGGAGCTGTTTTTT.

The genes are TRBV9 and TRBJ1-2; D gene unclear. Germline assignment: CDR1 SGDLS and CDR2 YYNGEE. There are 15 residues in the CDR3. V lost 0 bases, J lost 1 base, and 10 bases lay in between. The CDR3 is CASSVEPPDNYGYTF. The CDR3 bases are TGTGCCAGCAGCGTAGAGCCCCCGGATAACTATGGCTACACCTTC.

CDR3 in DNA: TGTGCCAGCAGCCTACGCAGGGGGGGCGGAAATGAGCAGTTCTTC. Protein sequence: CASSLRRGGGNEQFF. The rearrangement joins TRBV7-8 to TRBJ2-1; D may correspond to TRBD1 or TRBD2 (7 bases each). Trimming took off 5 bases at V and 7 bases at J, with 18 bases between the two ends. This CDR3 comprises 15 residues. Germline CDR1 and CDR2: SGHVS and FQNEAQ.

This clone occurred a few times. The V call is TRBV9, the J call TRBJ2-2; tentative D call: TRBD1 (6 bases). The CDR3 contains 15 residues. Trimming left V 0 bases short and J 5 bases short, with 11 bases between. Germline V lookup: CDR1 SGDLS, CDR2 YYNGEE. The CDR3 loop is CASSVAGAITGELFF. The CDR3, as DNA: TGTGCCAGCAGCGTAGCAGGGGCCATTACCGGGGAGCTGTTTTTT.

This chain joins TRBV2 and TRBJ2-7; maybe TRBD2 (6 bases). The CDR3 totals 13 residues. V gave up 4 bases and J gave up 7 bases, with 14 bases separating them. Per the germline V gene, CDR1 is SNHLY and CDR2 is FYNNEI. The CDR3 is CASSASPEGEQYV. DNA of the CDR3: TGTGCCAGCAGTGCATCCCCGGAGGGAGAGCAGTACGTC.

CDR3 in amino acids: CASRTRGQGTEAFF. The CDR3 DNA reads TGTGCCAGCAGGACAAGGGGACAGGGGACTGAAGCTTTCTTT. The J gene is TRBJ1-1, the V gene TRBV5-6; 10 bases match TRBD1. Trimming cost V 5 bases and J 5 bases; bases outside gene matches: 6. Germline-derived CDR1 and CDR2 are SGHDT and YYEEEE. The CDR3 covers 14 residues.

This clone was picked up a small number of times. This rearrangement joins TRBV7-9 to TRBJ2-7; 9 bases match TRBD2. V lost 5 bases and J lost 3; bases outside the gene matches: 11. Germline values: CDR1 SEHNR, CDR2 FQNEAQ (reference sequence). CDR3 length: 16 amino acids. CDR3 sequence: CASSHPRTSANYEQYF. Written as DNA, the CDR3 is TGTGCCAGCAGCCATCCGAGGACTAGCGCTAACTACGAGCAGTACTTC.

In this sample, this clone turned up many times. The same CDR3 arises from other DNA sequences in this sample as well. This chain connects TRBV7-2 to TRBJ2-7; D call uncertain. The CDR3 contains 12 residues. Trimming took off 1 base at V and 5 bases at J, with 6 bases between the two ends. Per the germline V gene, CDR1 is SGHTA and CDR2 is FQGNSA. DNA of the CDR3: TGTGCCAGCAGCTTAGTCCCTCACGAGCAGTACTTC. Its translation: CASSLVPHEQYF.

CDR3 sequence reads: CASSLDRYYEQYF. The CDR3 DNA reads TGTGCCAGCAGCTTGGACCGCTACTACGAGCAGTACTTC. This chain uses TRBV6-5 with TRBJ2-7; D is unclear. With 6 bases removed from V and 3 bases from J, the gap between germline ends came to 12 bases. Germline lookup yields CDR1 MNHEY and CDR2 SVGAGI. This CDR3 spans 13 amino acids.

This rearrangement joins TRBV5-4 to TRBJ2-7; 9 positions agree with TRBD1. There are 14 residues in the CDR3. With 4 bases clipped from V and 3 bases from J, the junction kept 5 bases outside the gene matches. Germline CDR1 SGHNT, CDR2 YYREEE (reference sequence). CDR3 amino acids: CASSPSDRGYEQYF. The CDR3 nucleotides read TGTGCCAGCAGCCCATCGGACAGGGGCTACGAGCAGTACTTC.

The DNA of the CDR3 is TGTGCCAGTAGTATATTAGCGGGAAGTCTCGTCGGGGAGCTGTTTTTT. This sequence encodes CASSILAGSLVGELFF. The chain combines TRBV19 with TRBJ2-2, with TRBD2 matching over 8 bases. This CDR3 contains 16 residues. The V gene end was trimmed by 2 bases and the J gene end by 7 bases; junction bases not matched to a gene: 9. Germline-derived CDR1 and CDR2 are LNHDA and SQIVND (reference sequence).

This CDR3 is CASSAGQGRSYEQYV. The CDR3 region has the DNA TGTGCCAGCAGTGCGGGTCAGGGTCGGTCCTACGAGCAGTACGTC. The chain recombines TRBV6-1 with TRBJ2-7; a possible D gene is TRBD1 (5 bases). Trimming removed 4 bases from V and 1 base from J, with 14 bases in between. Germline CDR1 reads MNHNS; CDR2 reads SASEGT. The CDR3 length is 15 residues.

V and J are TRBV19 and TRBJ2-7, with a tentative D call TRBD2 (6 bases). This CDR3 is 14 amino acids long. Germline CDR1 reads LNHDA; CDR2 reads SQIVND (reference sequence). Trimming pared 4 bases from V and 6 bases from J, leaving 16 bases between. The CDR3 DNA is TGTGCCAGTAGTAGGGGACGGGACTCCCGCGAGCAGTACTTC. This encodes CASSRGRDSREQYF.

This clone was recorded once. This rearrangement joins TRBV18 to TRBJ2-6; 7 positions match TRBD1. V was pared by 2 bases and J by 0 bases, with 13 bases of the junction left unmatched. CDR1 KGHSH and CDR2 LQKENI come from the germline V gene. The CDR3 extends over 20 amino acids. CDR3 sequence: CASSPATGSLASSGANVLTF. The CDR3 DNA reads TGTGCCAGCTCACCAGCGACAGGGTCCTTGGCCAGCTCTGGGGCCAACGTCCTGACTTTC.

This rearrangement joins TRBV7-9 to TRBJ1-1, with D possibly matching TRBD1 (5 bases). Per germline, CDR1 SEHNR and CDR2 FQNEAQ (reference sequence). Deletions cut 2 bases from V and 3 bases from J, with 13 bases between. The CDR3 runs to 15 residues. As DNA, the CDR3 is TGTGCCAGCAGCTTATTAAACAGAGGGGACACTGAAGCTTTCTTT. Residues: CASSLLNRGDTEAFF.